This TCR beta chain was captured by sequencing in a study of CD8 T cell repertoires and HIV-1 epitope variants. The assay was immunoSEQ multiplex PCR, and TCRdb's table has in-frame clones only and misses some. Among under 6,500 clones, under 70% were seen once, and the ten largest hold less than 40%. Details on this clone: Its specificity is not known.

The CDR3 covers 12 residues. The V end was cut by 4 bases, the J end by 5 bases, with 9 bases between. Germline V gene lookup returns CDR1 SGHTS and CDR2 YDEGEE. The sample consisted of cultured CD8+ T cells derived from PBMCs. The J gene is TRBJ1-2, the V gene TRBV5-8, with D uncertain. This clonotype originated in a male donor with HIV. The CDR3 loop is CASSAGTYGYTF. The CDR3 DNA is TGTGCCAGCAGCGCGGGTACTTATGGCTACACCTTC.